This T cell receptor (beta chain) originates from a study of CD4+ T cells in melanoma. Study-level points and caveats: A reported correlation linked neoantigen-specific CD4+ T cells to CD8+, macrophage and B cell function.

A remark on this clone: Its antigen is undetermined.

The CDR3 covers 17 residues. Trimming cost V 8 bases and J 2 bases, with 19 bases left between them. Germline CDR1 reads SEHNR; CDR2 reads FQNEAQ (reference sequence). Only in-frame clones appear in the TCRdb table, and some are missing; sequencing was by immunoSEQ multiplex PCR. Of 52,000 or so clones detected, 60% to 80% appear once; the ten largest clones hold approximately 4.6%. The receptor was isolated from a human donor with melanoma. Material: tumor tissue. V usage is TRBV7-9 and J usage is TRBJ2-6; D is possibly TRBD1 (6 bases). The CDR3 sequence: CASRGQQGSPGANVLTF. CDR3 sequence (DNA): TGTGCCAGCCGCGGTCAACAGGGATCCCCTGGGGCCAACGTCCTGACTTTC.